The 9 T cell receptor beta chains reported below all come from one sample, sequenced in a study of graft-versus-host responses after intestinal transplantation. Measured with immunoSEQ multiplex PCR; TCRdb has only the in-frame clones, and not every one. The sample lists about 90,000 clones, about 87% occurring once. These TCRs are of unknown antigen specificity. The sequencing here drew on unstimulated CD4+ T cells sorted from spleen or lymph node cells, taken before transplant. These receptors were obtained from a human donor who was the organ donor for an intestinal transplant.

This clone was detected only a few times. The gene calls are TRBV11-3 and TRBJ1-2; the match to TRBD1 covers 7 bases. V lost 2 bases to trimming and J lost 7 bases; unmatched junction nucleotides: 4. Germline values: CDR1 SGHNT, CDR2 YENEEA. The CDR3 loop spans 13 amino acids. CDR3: CASSLRQGFGYTF. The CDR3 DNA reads TGTGCCAGCAGCTTACGACAGGGCTTTGGCTACACCTTC. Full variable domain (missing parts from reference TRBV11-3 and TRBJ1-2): EAGVVQSPRYKIIEKKQPVAFWCNPISGHNTLYWYLQNLGQGPELLIRYENEEAVDDSQLPKDRFSAERLKGVDSTLKIQPAELGDSAVYLCASSLRQGFGYTFGSGTRLTVV.

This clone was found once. The DNA for the CDR3 is TGCGCCAGCAGATCCGCGGCCTCCTACGAGCAGTACTTC. Its protein is CASRSAASYEQYF. The V and J genes are TRBV5-1 and TRBJ2-5; D is ambiguous. The J call may be in error: the DNA end matches TRBJ2-7 better. This CDR3 has 13 amino acids. The germline CDR1 and CDR2 sequences are SGHRS and YFSETQ.

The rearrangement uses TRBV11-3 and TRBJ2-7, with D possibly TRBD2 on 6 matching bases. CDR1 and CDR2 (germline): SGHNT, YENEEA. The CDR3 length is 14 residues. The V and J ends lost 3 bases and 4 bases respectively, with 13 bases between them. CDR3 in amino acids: CASSLGGLGYEQYF. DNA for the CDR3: TGTGCCAGCAGCTTGGGGGGACTCGGTTACGAGCAGTACTTC. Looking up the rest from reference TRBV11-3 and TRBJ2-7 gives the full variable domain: EAGVVQSPRYKIIEKKQPVAFWCNPISGHNTLYWYLQNLGQGPELLIRYENEEAVDDSQLPKDRFSAERLKGVDSTLKIQPAELGDSAVYLCASSLGGLGYEQYFGPGTRLTVT.

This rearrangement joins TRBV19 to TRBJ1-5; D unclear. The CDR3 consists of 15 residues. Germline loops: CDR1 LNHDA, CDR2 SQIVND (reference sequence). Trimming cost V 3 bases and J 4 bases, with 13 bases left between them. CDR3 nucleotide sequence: TGTGCCAGTAGTATTGCGGGGTTGAGGAATCAGCCCCAGCATTTT. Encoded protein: CASSIAGLRNQPQHF.

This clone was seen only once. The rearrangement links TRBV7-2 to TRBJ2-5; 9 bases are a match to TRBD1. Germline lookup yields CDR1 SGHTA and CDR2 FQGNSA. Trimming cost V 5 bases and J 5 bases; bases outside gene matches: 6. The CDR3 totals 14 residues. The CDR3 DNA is TGTGCCAGCAGCCCCGGGACAGGGATGGAGACCCAGTACTTC. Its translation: CASSPGTGMETQYF.

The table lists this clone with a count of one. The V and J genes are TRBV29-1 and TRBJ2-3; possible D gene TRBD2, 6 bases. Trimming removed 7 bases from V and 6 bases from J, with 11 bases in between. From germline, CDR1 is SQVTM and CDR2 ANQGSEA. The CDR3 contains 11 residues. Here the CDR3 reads CSGLVGDTQYF. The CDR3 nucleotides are TGCAGCGGACTAGTGGGCGATACGCAGTATTTT.

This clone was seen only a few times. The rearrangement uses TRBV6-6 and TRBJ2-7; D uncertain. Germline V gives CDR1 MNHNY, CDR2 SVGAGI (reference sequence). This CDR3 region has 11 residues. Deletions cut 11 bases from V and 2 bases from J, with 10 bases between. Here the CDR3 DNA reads TGTGCCGCCGCGAACCCCTACGAGCAGTACTTC. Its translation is CAAANPYEQYF.

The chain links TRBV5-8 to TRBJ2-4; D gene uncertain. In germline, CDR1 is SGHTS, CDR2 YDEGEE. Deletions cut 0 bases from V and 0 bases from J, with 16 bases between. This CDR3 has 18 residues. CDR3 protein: CASSLVYSPVLAKNIQYF. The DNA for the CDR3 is TGTGCCAGCAGCTTGGTTTATAGCCCAGTTCTAGCCAAAAACATTCAGTACTTC. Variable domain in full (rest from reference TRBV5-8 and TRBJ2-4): EAGVTQSPTHLIKTRGQQATLRCSPISGHTSVYWYQQALGLGLQFLLWYDEGEERNRGNFPPRFSGRQFPNYSSELNVNALELEDSALYLCASSLVYSPVLAKNIQYFGAGTRLSVL.

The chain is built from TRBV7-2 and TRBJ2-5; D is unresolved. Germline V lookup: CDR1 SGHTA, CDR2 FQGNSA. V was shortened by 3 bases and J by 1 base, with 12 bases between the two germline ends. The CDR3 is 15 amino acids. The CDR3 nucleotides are TGTGCCAGCAGCTTTGGAGAACGCCTCCAAGAGACCCAGTACTTC. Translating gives CASSFGERLQETQYF.